This TCR beta chain emerged from a study of massively parallel sequencing of T cell beta chains (dated by TCRdb to the late 2000s). The study in broad terms: The study profiled human TCR beta CDR3 diversity in peripheral blood using 5'-RACE, Illumina short-read sequencing and a dedicated short-read assembly strategy. What the research found in general, with its limitations: A single sequence read was the only support for most clonotypes (about 65% of the roughly 34,000), which could in principle inflate the apparent diversity. Among some 30,000 distinct clonotypes, single-copy clonotypes made up about 70% of clonotypes but only 15% to 20% of assemblies. In subsampling, clonotype counts increased linearly with read number, which indicated that sequencing depth was far from saturation. The length of CDR3 beta varied from 21 to 81 nucleotides, with the peak at 45 nucleotides. Because the RNA was pooled from many donors, population-average clonotype abundance rather than any individual repertoire is reflected in the results. Only around 23,000 (about 70%) of the clonotypes could be assigned a unique TRBV gene. Preferential PCR amplification of some TRBV and TRBJ sequences may have skewed the reported gene usage frequencies.

On this clonotype itself: Its antigen target is currently unknown. There are no base qualities to consult, and no much larger clone falls within one base.

Everyone in the donor pool was aged about 18 to 45 years, and the pool included roughly 400 males and around 160 females. From roughly 160 liters of pooled peripheral blood, peripheral leukocyte polyA+ RNA was isolated. For starting material, the researchers used a commercial mRNA preparation made from normal human peripheral blood leukocytes pooled across roughly 550 individuals. TCRdb shows the sequencer as Illumina Genome Analyzer II. After two rounds of nested PCR using TRBC1/TRBC2-specific primers, a RACE product of roughly 520 bp was obtained and then gel-purified. First-strand cDNA was synthesized with a TRBC-specific primer plus a template-switching oligonucleotide, by which a 5' anchor for RACE was provided. Because the RACE amplicon was too long to sequence directly with short reads, the RACE amplicon was concatemerized by ligation and then sheared by sonication. PAGE was used to isolate a size fraction of 100 to 300 bp, and that fraction then underwent shotgun sequencing on the Illumina platform. Separate runs on an Illumina GAII yielded 18.8 million 36-nt reads and 21.7 million 50-nt single-end reads. The original pipeline was this. The pooled 40 million or so reads were assembled with iSSAKE using parameters -m 15, -o 2 and -r 0.7. Seeds for the de novo CDR3 beta assemblies came from reads aligning to the ends of Ensembl TRBV gene predictions that carried unmatched junctional bases. Clonotype abundance was estimated as the number of matching assembled contigs, not raw read depth. Among the assembled clonotypes, 2,098 (roughly 6%) contained in-frame stop codons and were discarded, which left some 35,000 productive clonotypes. Of the roughly 280 unique TCR sequences obtained by Sanger sequencing of cloned RACE products, approximately 70% were also present in the Illumina assembly. TCRdb reprocessed the public reads (quality trimming at Q25 with fastp, clone calling with MiXCR) and kept in-frame beta chains. For every CDR3 protein sequence, its rows merge into one entry that carries the most common genes and DNA. These V and J calls originate from TCRdb's pipeline instead of the authors' own analysis. The sample contains 4,000 to 4,500 distinct CDR3 sequences, approximately 40% of them found a single time. The ten most abundant clones make up less than 3% of the sample.

The specimen sequenced was commercial RNA from peripheral blood pooled from many donors. The TCR sequence derives from a pool of human donors in good health; the sample was commercial RNA pooled from many donors.

DNA sequence: TGCAGTGCCACACAGAACTTCTATGGCTACACCTTC. The translation is CSATQNFYGYTF. The V gene is TRBV20-1 and the J gene is TRBJ1-2; no D gene call is confident. Trimming removed 6 bases from V and 4 bases from J, leaving 12 bases between the germline ends. The CDR3 sequence holds 12 residues, the cysteine and phenylalanine included. Only CDR3 DNA is held: 36 bases, read in frame from base 1. CDR1 and CDR2, looked up from the germline V gene (reference sequence), are DFQATT and SNEGSKA.